This entry features one T cell receptor beta chain sequence. As handled by the study authors: Amplification of reference gene primers provided the estimated nucleated cell counts. Clones were sequenced by immunoSEQ multiplex PCR, and TCRdb holds only the in-frame ones, with some missing. V, J and clone size are those of that table, while D and trimming were read from the DNA. Found here are over 90,000 clones, more than 75% of them singletons; the top ten hold over 2.5%. This CDR3 is 16 amino acids long. CDR1 SGDLS and CDR2 YYNGEE come from the germline V gene. V was pared by 3 bases and J by 0 bases, with 12 bases between. This sample stems from a study of blood T cell repertoires in COVID-19. Overall study: Sites across the United States, Italy and Spain contributed samples from acute and convalescent COVID-19. PBMCs, B-cell-depleted T cells, or T cells provided the cDNA or gDNA that made up the material.

The sequenced material came from peripheral blood. The rearrangement uses TRBV9 and TRBJ2-2, with D tentatively TRBD2 (6 bases). The clonotype originates from a man between 45 and 60 years old with active or convalescent COVID-19. Here the CDR3 reads CASSAGGVPNTGELFF. CDR3 in DNA: TGTGCCAGCAGCGCCGGCGGGGTCCCGAACACCGGGGAGCTGTTTTTT.